This record looks at one T cell receptor (beta chain) sequence and its context. The data belong to a study of blood T cell repertoires in COVID-19. Here immunoSEQ multiplex PCR was the method, and the copy in TCRdb shows in-frame clones only, minus some. The data hold fewer than 350,000 clones, with roughly nine tenths observed a single time. With 5 bases removed from V and 1 base from J, the gap between germline ends came to 9 bases. Germline V gives CDR1 MDHEN, CDR2 SYDVKM. The CDR3 totals 13 residues. The gene calls are TRBV28 and TRBJ2-7, with D unresolved. The receptor was derived from a woman aged 40 to 50 who had recovered from COVID-19. The source material was PBMCs or T cells enriched from blood (not recorded which). CDR3 nucleotides: TGTGCCAGCAGTCCGGGTCGTTCCTACGAGCAGTACTTC. Its protein product is CASSPGRSYEQYF.